These 30 T cell receptor beta chains originate from one sample sequenced in a study of OX40 agonist ivuxolimab in advanced cancers. Here immunoSEQ multiplex PCR was the method, and the copy in TCRdb shows in-frame clones only, minus some. The table has some 50,000 clones, approximately 89% seen once. The sequencing here drew on CD4+ or CD8+ T cells sorted from blood, taken in a trial of the OX40 agonist ivuxolimab. Source of these receptors: an adult with an advanced solid tumor such as melanoma, head and neck, liver or kidney cancer.

This chain joins TRBV10-2 and TRBJ1-5; no clear D. V was cut by 2 bases and J by 5 bases, with 19 bases left in between. The V gene's germline CDR1 is WSHSY and CDR2 SAAADI. The CDR3 totals 17 residues. The CDR3 DNA reads TGCGCCAGCAGTGAGCCTCAGGCCCTAGCAGCTGATCAGCCCCAGCATTTT. Protein product: CASSEPQALAADQPQHF.

The chain combines TRBV6-5 with TRBJ1-5, with D possibly TRBD1 on 5 matching bases. The CDR3 covers 12 residues. V lost 1 base to trimming and J lost 9 bases, with 7 bases between them. Germline V gives CDR1 MNHEY, CDR2 SVGAGI. In DNA, the CDR3 is TGTGCCAGCAGTTACTTCCAGGGGCCCCAGCATTTT. This sequence encodes CASSYFQGPQHF.

The chain recombines TRBV11-2 with TRBJ2-7; possible D gene TRBD1, 5 bases. Trimming removed 1 base from V and 0 bases from J, with 7 bases in between. The CDR3 totals 14 residues. Germline CDR1 reads SGHAT; CDR2 reads FQNNGV. In DNA form, the CDR3 reads TGTGCCAGCAGCTTAGGGGGCGGCTCCTACGAGCAGTACTTC. It translates to CASSLGGGSYEQYF.

This chain connects TRBV10-3 to TRBJ1-6; TRBD1 matches 8 bases. In germline, CDR1 is ENHRY, CDR2 SYGVKD. J gave up 11 bases and V 0 bases, and 6 bases lay outside the gene matches. The CDR3 runs to 15 residues. Here the CDR3 reads CAISESQGVYPPLHF. The CDR3 DNA follows: TGTGCCATCAGTGAGTCACAGGGGGTATACCCACCCCTCCACTTT.

As regards this clone: The same CDR3 can be traced to other DNA sequences in this sample. The chain uses TRBV27 and TRBJ2-3; no clear D. V lost 2 bases to trimming and J lost 2 bases, with 5 bases between them. CDR1 MNHEY and CDR2 SMNVEV come from the germline V gene (reference sequence). This CDR3 spans 13 amino acids. The CDR3 bases are TGTGCCAGCAGTTTACTAAACACAGATACGCAGTATTTT. This encodes CASSLLNTDTQYF.

The chain couples TRBV7-9 to TRBJ2-3; the D gene is possibly TRBD2 (7 bases). The germline V gene has CDR1 SEHNR and CDR2 FQNEAQ (reference sequence). V lost 11 bases to trimming and J lost 0 bases, with 15 bases between them. The CDR3 length is 14 residues. This chain's CDR3 is CAWEGGPSTDTQYF. CDR3 coding DNA: TGTGCCTGGGAGGGGGGCCCAAGCACAGATACGCAGTATTTT.

The V gene is TRBV29-1, the J gene TRBJ2-7; perhaps D is TRBD1 or TRBD2 (5 bases each). The CDR3 consists of 13 residues. The V and J ends lost 5 bases and 7 bases respectively, with 18 bases between them. Germline assignment: CDR1 SQVTM and CDR2 ANQGSEA. The CDR3 DNA reads as TGCAGCGTTATCCGGGACCCTTCCTGGGAGCAGTACTTC. Its translation: CSVIRDPSWEQYF.

The genes are TRBV7-9 and TRBJ1-4; tentatively, D is TRBD1 (5 bases). Germline V gene data show CDR1 as SEHNR and CDR2 as FQNEAQ (reference sequence). With 5 bases removed from V and 5 bases from J, the gap between germline ends came to 15 bases. The CDR3 runs 15 residues. The DNA for the CDR3 is TGTGCCAGCAGCACAAAGACAGCTACGAATGAAAAACTGTTTTTT. Its translation is CASSTKTATNEKLFF.

The chain couples TRBV7-8 to TRBJ1-2; TRBD1 aligns across 7 bases. Germline CDR1 reads SGHVS; CDR2 reads FQNEAQ. V gave up 3 bases and J gave up 0 bases; unmatched junction bases: 7. This CDR3 region has 16 residues. The CDR3 region has the DNA TGTGCCAGCAGCTTCCTGGGGACAGCTCCTAACTATGGCTACACCTTC. It translates to CASSFLGTAPNYGYTF.

The chain is built from TRBV7-2 and TRBJ2-7, with 10 bases aligning to TRBD2. This CDR3 region has 15 residues. Germline CDR1 and CDR2: SGHTA and FQGNSA. Trimming took 5 bases from V and 7 from J; bases not matched to a gene: 11. CDR3 nucleotide sequence: TGTGCCAGCAGCACTGGAATGGGACTAGCGTGGGAGCAGTACTTC. This codes for CASSTGMGLAWEQYF.

The chain employs TRBV28 and TRBJ2-7; 7 positions agree with TRBD2. The germline V gene has CDR1 MDHEN and CDR2 SYDVKM. J lost 3 bases, V lost 3 bases, and 5 bases had no gene match. This CDR3 is 14 amino acids long. CDR3 nucleotide sequence: TGTGCCAGCAGTTTTTACTCGGGAGGCTACGAGCAGTACTTC. Residues: CASSFYSGGYEQYF.

The chain is built from TRBV6-5 and TRBJ2-5, with 8 bases identical to TRBD1. Trimming cost V 6 bases and J 4 bases; bases outside gene matches: 10. The CDR3 covers 15 residues. CDR1 and CDR2 from the germline V gene are MNHEY and SVGAGI. The CDR3 nucleotides are TGTGCCAGCAGAGCCCCGACAGGGGCGCGAGAGACCCAGTACTTC. It codes for CASRAPTGARETQYF.

This chain uses TRBV13 with TRBJ2-4; D gene ambiguous. The CDR3 covers 13 residues. The V gene lost 5 bases and the J gene lost 1 base, with 6 bases spanning the gap. The V gene's germline CDR1 is PRHDT and CDR2 FYEKMQ (reference sequence). CDR3 amino acids: CASSPLAKNIQYF. DNA for the CDR3: TGTGCCAGCAGCCCCCTGGCCAAAAACATTCAGTACTTC.

The chain has TRBV30 and TRBJ2-7; 8 bases are shared with TRBD1. CDR3 length: 12 amino acids. The V gene's germline CDR1 is GTSNPN and CDR2 SVGIG (reference sequence). Trimming at V came to 5 bases and at J to 1 base, leaving 1 base not matched to a gene. CDR3 in amino acids: CAWGTGSYEQYF. CDR3 nucleotide sequence: TGTGCCTGGGGGACAGGTTCCTACGAGCAGTACTTC.

The chain couples TRBV6-5 to TRBJ2-7; 7 nucleotides line up with TRBD2. Germline lookup yields CDR1 MNHEY and CDR2 SVGAGI. CDR3 size: 13 residues. The trim removed 8 bases at V and 2 bases at J, leaving 6 bases unmatched. The CDR3 DNA reads TGTGCCAGCTCCACTAGCGACACCTACGAGCAGTACTTC. Translated: CASSTSDTYEQYF.

This clone was seen once. V and J are TRBV9 and TRBJ2-1; TRBD2 matches at 7 bases. Germline V CDR1 and CDR2: SGDLS, YYNGEE. The CDR3 has 12 amino acids. V dropped 4 bases and J dropped 6; count of bases not matched to a gene: 1. CDR3 in amino acids: CASSLAGNEQFF. CDR3 bases: TGTGCCAGCAGCTTAGCGGGCAATGAGCAGTTCTTC. The full variable domain, its missing parts supplied by reference TRBV9 and TRBJ2-1, is DSGVTQTPKHLITATGQRVTLRCSPRSGDLSVYWYQQSLDQGLQFLIQYYNGEERAKGNILERFSAQQFPDLHSELNLSSLELGDSALYFCASSLAGNEQFFGPGTRLTVL.

V is TRBV19 and J is TRBJ2-1, with TRBD2 matching over 7 bases. The CDR3 is 15 amino acids. Trimming cost V 7 bases and J 0 bases; bases outside gene matches: 6. The germline V gene encodes CDR1 LNHDA and CDR2 SQIVND (reference sequence). CDR3 sequence: CASKGGGGSYNEQFF. CDR3 nucleotides: TGTGCCAGTAAGGGTGGCGGGGGCTCCTACAATGAGCAGTTCTTC. Supplemented by reference TRBV19 and TRBJ2-1, the full variable domain reads DGGITQSPKYLFRKEGQNVTLSCEQNLNHDAMYWYRQDPGQGLRLIYYSQIVNDFQKGDIAEGYSVSREKKESFPLTVTSAQKNPTAFYLCASKGGGGSYNEQFFGPGTRLTVL.

The CDR3 nucleotides read TGTGCCAGCAGTTTCTCCTCAGGGGATGTATTCTACGAGCAGTACTTC. It yields the protein CASSFSSGDVFYEQYF. The chain links TRBV27 to TRBJ2-7; D is possibly TRBD1 (6 bases). The germline V gene encodes CDR1 MNHEY and CDR2 SMNVEV (reference sequence). V was clipped by 3 bases and J by 3 bases, with 18 bases between them. The CDR3 length is 16 residues.

The V call is TRBV7-9, the J call TRBJ2-2, with D unclear. From germline, CDR1 is SEHNR and CDR2 FQNEAQ (reference sequence). The CDR3 length is 12 residues. The germline V and J ends were trimmed by 3 bases and 6 bases, with 5 bases remaining between them. This CDR3 reads CASSLGAGELFF. The CDR3 coding sequence is TGTGCCAGCAGCTTGGGCGCCGGGGAGCTGTTTTTT.

The chain has TRBV7-7 and TRBJ2-1, with 9 bases identical to TRBD2. Trimming took 5 bases from V and 4 from J; bases not matched to a gene: 9. Germline lookup yields CDR1 SSHAT and CDR2 FNYEAQ (reference sequence). This CDR3 is 16 amino acids long. CDR3 region: CASSPRLAVTYNEQFF. The CDR3 nucleotides read TGTGCCAGCAGCCCCCGACTAGCGGTGACATACAATGAGCAGTTCTTC.

This clone was observed a few times. The V call is TRBV13, the J call TRBJ1-1, with no clear D. The V gene lost 1 base and the J gene lost 2 bases, with 2 bases spanning the gap. Germline-derived CDR1 and CDR2 are PRHDT and FYEKMQ (reference sequence). This CDR3 is 12 amino acids long. The CDR3 loop reads CASSLVNTEAFF. The DNA of the CDR3 is TGTGCCAGCAGCTTAGTCAACACTGAAGCTTTCTTT.

The chain couples TRBV28 to TRBJ2-5, with D possibly matching TRBD1 (6 bases). CDR1 and CDR2 (germline): MDHEN, SYDVKM. The CDR3 is made up of 15 amino acids. Deletions cut 3 bases from V and 0 bases from J, with 11 bases between. CDR3 DNA: TGTGCCAGCAGTTTCAGGGGCTTAAACCAAGAGACCCAGTACTTC. Residues: CASSFRGLNQETQYF.

The chain has TRBV6-6 and TRBJ2-7, with D possibly called TRBD1 or TRBD2 (5 bases each). Germline lookup yields CDR1 MNHNY and CDR2 SVGAGI (reference sequence). V shed 0 bases and J shed 1 base, with 10 bases lying between them. The CDR3 runs 15 residues. CDR3 sequence reads: CASSYSIGGSYEQYF. CDR3 sequence (DNA): TGTGCCAGCAGTTACTCGATTGGGGGTTCCTACGAGCAGTACTTC.

This chain uses TRBV9 with TRBJ2-3; TRBD2 aligns across 7 bases. V was clipped by 0 bases and J by 1 base; unmatched bases: 2. The germline CDR1 and CDR2 sequences are SGDLS and YYNGEE. CDR3 length equals 15 residues. The CDR3 sequence is CASSVVSGGTDTQYF. In nucleotides, the CDR3 is TGTGCCAGCAGCGTAGTGAGCGGGGGCACAGATACGCAGTATTTT. The whole variable domain, remainder taken from reference TRBV9 and TRBJ2-3, is DSGVTQTPKHLITATGQRVTLRCSPRSGDLSVYWYQQSLDQGLQFLIQYYNGEERAKGNILERFSAQQFPDLHSELNLSSLELGDSALYFCASSVVSGGTDTQYFGPGTRLTVL.

As for this clone: The junction does not match germline at one end; this may be a read error. The chain has TRBV7-2 and TRBJ2-1; 11 bases match TRBD2. Germline V gives CDR1 SGHTA, CDR2 FQGNSA. The CDR3 loop spans 16 amino acids. CDR3 in amino acids: CASSQDPSGGNNEQFF. The CDR3 DNA is TGCGCCAGCAGCCAAGATCCTAGCGGGGGGAACAATGAGCAGTTCTTC.

This clone was seen a single time. The chain couples TRBV27 to TRBJ1-6; 8 bases match TRBD1. V shed 5 bases and J 9 bases; nucleotides not matched to a gene: 9. CDR1 MNHEY and CDR2 SMNVEV come from the germline V gene (reference sequence). The CDR3 runs to 15 residues. The DNA for the CDR3 is TGTGCCAGCAGTCTTGGACAGGGAGCGGCTTCACCCCTCCACTTT. As protein: CASSLGQGAASPLHF.

The rearrangement joins TRBV6-1 to TRBJ1-1; D not certain. CDR1 and CDR2 (germline): MNHNS, SASEGT. The V end was cut by 0 bases, the J end by 13 bases, with 0 bases between. This CDR3 region has 8 residues. CDR3 sequence reads: CASSEAFF. CDR3 nucleotides: TGTGCCAGCAGTGAAGCTTTCTTT.

This chain joins TRBV15 and TRBJ1-2, with 10 bases that match TRBD1. This CDR3 comprises 13 residues. Trimming removed 3 bases from V and 7 bases from J; junction bases left unmatched: 2. Germline V gene data show CDR1 as LNHNV and CDR2 as YYDKDF (reference sequence). CDR3 residues: CATSSDRGPGYTF. CDR3 sequence (DNA): TGTGCCACCAGCAGTGACAGGGGGCCTGGCTACACCTTC.

V is TRBV7-9 and J is TRBJ2-5; TRBD1 might be the D (6 bases). The CDR3 totals 16 residues. V was pared by 5 bases and J by 4 bases, with 20 bases between. Germline CDR1 reads SEHNR; CDR2 reads FQNEAQ (reference sequence). The CDR3 nucleotides are TGTGCCAGCAGCGGTTTGTGGCAGGGGCCAGGAGAGACCCAGTACTTC. It yields the protein CASSGLWQGPGETQYF.

By proportion, this clone is medium-sized. The chain uses TRBV27 and TRBJ2-7; D may be TRBD2 (7 bases). V was pared by 1 base and J by 12 bases, with 19 bases between. Germline loops: CDR1 MNHEY, CDR2 SMNVEV (reference sequence). The CDR3 is 14 amino acids. The CDR3: CASSLFRGAPNRYF. In DNA, the CDR3 is TGTGCCAGCAGTTTATTCCGGGGGGCCCCCAATCGGTACTTC.